One sample yielded the 10 T cell receptor beta chains listed below, sequenced in a study of blood T cell repertoires in COVID-19. TCRdb's table, derived via immunoSEQ multiplex PCR, lists solely in-frame clones and lacks some. The data hold roughly 230,000 clones, with about 88% observed a single time. The sequenced sample consisted of PBMCs or T cells enriched from blood (not recorded which). These receptors originate from a woman in her fifties or sixties who had been exposed to COVID-19.

V usage is TRBV18 and J usage is TRBJ2-5; D is perhaps TRBD2 (5 bases). Germline V gives CDR1 KGHSH, CDR2 LQKENI. The V end lost 5 bases, the J end lost 5 bases, and 9 bases lay between the germline ends. This CDR3 is 12 amino acids long. CDR3 nucleotide sequence: TGTGCCAGCTCAGCAGGAGGCGAGACCCAGTACTTC. This sequence encodes CASSAGGETQYF.

V and J are TRBV11-2 and TRBJ2-7, with 7 bases lining up with TRBD1. Germline CDR1 SGHAT, CDR2 FQNNGV. V trimming: 5 bases; J trimming: 4 bases; junction bases outside the gene matches: 8. CDR3 length equals 14 residues. The CDR3 loop reads CASSPDTGEYEQYF. CDR3 coding DNA: TGTGCCAGCAGCCCAGATACAGGGGAATACGAGCAGTACTTC.

J is TRBJ1-5 and V is TRBV2; no reliable D call. The ends were cut back, 4 bases at V and 4 bases at J, with 8 bases in the middle. Germline CDR1 and CDR2: SNHLY and FYNNEI. The CDR3 has 13 amino acids. CDR3 sequence reads: CASSGQVNQPQHF. DNA of the CDR3: TGTGCCAGCAGTGGGCAGGTGAATCAGCCCCAGCATTTT.

The chain carries TRBV5-1 and TRBJ1-3; 7 nucleotides line up with TRBD1. V lost 3 bases and J lost 0; bases outside the gene matches: 6. Germline-derived CDR1 and CDR2 are SGHRS and YFSETQ. This CDR3 comprises 16 residues. CDR3 loop: CASSSMDRISGNTIYF. Written as DNA, the CDR3 is TGCGCCAGCAGCTCAATGGACAGGATCTCTGGAAACACCATATATTTT. Looking up the rest from reference TRBV5-1 and TRBJ1-3 gives the full variable domain: KAGVTQTPRYLIKTRGQQVTLSCSPISGHRSVSWYQQTPGQGLQFLFEYFSETQRNKGNFPGRFSGRQFSNSRSEMNVSTLELGDSALYLCASSSMDRISGNTIYFGEGSWLTVV.

V gene TRBV20-1 combines with J gene TRBJ1-2; TRBD1 matches at 8 bases. The ends lost 3 bases at V and 4 bases at J; junction bases unmatched: 4. There are 13 residues in the CDR3. Germline CDR1 DFQATT, CDR2 SNEGSKA (reference sequence). The CDR3 spells CSASTGGSYGYTF. The CDR3 DNA follows: TGCAGTGCTAGTACAGGGGGATCCTATGGCTACACCTTC.

V usage is TRBV9 and J usage is TRBJ1-1, with 8 nucleotides matching TRBD1. V gave up 3 bases and J gave up 6 bases; unmatched junction bases: 4. This CDR3 has 13 residues. Germline V gene lookup returns CDR1 SGDLS and CDR2 YYNGEE. The CDR3 protein is CASSDVQGAEAFF. For the CDR3, the DNA is TGTGCCAGCAGCGACGTACAGGGGGCTGAAGCTTTCTTT.

The chain carries TRBV19 and TRBJ2-5; 12 bases fit TRBD1. Germline CDR1 reads LNHDA; CDR2 reads SQIVND (reference sequence). This CDR3 spans 20 amino acids. J was trimmed by 5 bases and V by 3 bases; bases with no gene match: 19. The CDR3 sequence: CASSITRDRGLSSPRETQYF. CDR3 nucleotides: TGTGCCAGTAGTATTACCCGGGACAGGGGGCTCTCCTCCCCGAGGGAGACCCAGTACTTC. Full variable domain (rest looked up from reference TRBV19 and TRBJ2-5): DGGITQSPKYLFRKEGQNVTLSCEQNLNHDAMYWYRQDPGQGLRLIYYSQIVNDFQKGDIAEGYSVSREKKESFPLTVTSAQKNPTAFYLCASSITRDRGLSSPRETQYFGPGTRLLVL.

The V and J genes are TRBV2 and TRBJ1-6; unclear D gene. CDR1 and CDR2 (germline): SNHLY, FYNNEI. The CDR3 covers 15 residues. Trimming took 6 bases from V and 0 from J, leaving 9 bases between them. This CDR3 reads CASRFGSSYNSPLHF. CDR3 nucleotide sequence: TGTGCCAGCAGATTCGGGAGCTCCTATAATTCACCCCTCCACTTT.

This chain uses TRBV30 with TRBJ1-1, with 9 positions matching TRBD1. This CDR3 comprises 12 residues. CDR1 GTSNPN and CDR2 SVGIG come from the germline V gene (reference sequence). The V and J ends lost 7 bases and 8 bases, in that order; junction bases with no gene match: 8. The CDR3: CASTRDREEAFF. The DNA for the CDR3 is TGTGCCTCAACGCGGGACAGGGAGGAAGCTTTCTTT.

This chain connects TRBV27 to TRBJ1-5; D gene ambiguous. Germline lookup yields CDR1 MNHEY and CDR2 SMNVEV (reference sequence). This CDR3 is built from 15 residues. The V gene lost 2 bases and the J gene lost 3 bases, with 11 bases spanning the gap. The CDR3 DNA reads as TGTGCCAGCAGTTTAGGCGGGTCCCCCAATCAGCCCCAGCATTTT. It yields the protein CASSLGGSPNQPQHF.